This T cell receptor beta chain was identified during a study of early T cells in non-severe SARS-CoV-2 infection (dated by TCRdb to 2020 to 2023). Describing the broader study: Because TCR sequencing relied on bulk RNA taken from unsorted whole blood, pairing of alpha and beta chains was not possible. Overall study outcomes, separate from this receptor: Matching against VDJdb was skewed toward anti-spike CD8 responses, likely underestimated virus-specific expansions, and missed private and CD4 specificities.

The library was produced with 5' RACE. TCRdb names NextSeq 500 as the instrument used. Unique molecular identifiers were attached to individual cDNA molecules in the TCR library protocol so that sequencing error and PCR bias could be corrected. Sequencing covered both TCR alpha and beta chains, and within each sample the abundances of alpha and beta sequences were tightly co-correlated. The paper's data handling went like this. Decombinator V4 was used to annotate TCR sequences for V gene, J gene and CDR3. Expanded TCRs were defined as changing significantly between any two time points under a Poisson model with p below 0.0001. TCR abundances were normalised to the total number of TCRs sequenced per sample and were expressed as counts per million. TRAV1-2 paired with TRAJ12, TRAJ20 or TRAJ33 defined MAIT TCRs, while TRAV10 paired with TRAJ18 defined iNKT TCRs. A search of VDJdb, accessed on 1 November 2021, was run for TCRs annotated to CMV, EBV and SARS-CoV-2, with TCRs annotated for multiple antigens excluded. The public sequencing data were trimmed at Q25 with fastp and processed into clonotypes with MiXCR by TCRdb, which kept only in-frame beta chains. Every entry covers one CDR3 protein and lists the most common genes and DNA from its rows. TCRdb assigned the V and J calls; the authors' analysis was not used. The sample includes over 60,000 distinct CDR3 sequences, with roughly 14% observed a single time. The ten largest clones represent 4% to 4.5% of the sample.

In the germline V gene, CDR1 corresponds to SGHAT and CDR2 to FQNNGV. Including cysteine and phenylalanine, the CDR3 has 15 amino acids. The retained sequence is limited to the CDR3, 45 bases, with the frame set at the first base. V sheds 8 bases and J sheds 6 bases, leaving 19 bases between their ends. This was a case-control study nested in a cohort of healthcare workers in London, UK, who had nasopharyngeal swab PCR tests and blood samples taken every week. Healthcare workers were recruited during the week of the UK lockdown, between 23 and 31 March 2020, and followed weekly for up to about 15 weeks. Many counts were recorded for this clonotype. It has no known antigen specificity. No clone much larger than this one lies a single base away; base qualities are absent.

This clonotype originated in an adult who was a healthcare worker with PCR-confirmed SARS-CoV-2 infection or an uninfected control (not recorded which). The receptor chain draws on TRBV11-2 and TRBJ1-4, with TRBD1 tentatively as D gene (5 bases match). The sample comprised whole blood. The nucleotide sequence reads TGTGCCAGCGGTCCTAGGGACGCGCGTGATGAAAAACTGTTTTTT. Its protein reads: CASGPRDARDEKLFF.